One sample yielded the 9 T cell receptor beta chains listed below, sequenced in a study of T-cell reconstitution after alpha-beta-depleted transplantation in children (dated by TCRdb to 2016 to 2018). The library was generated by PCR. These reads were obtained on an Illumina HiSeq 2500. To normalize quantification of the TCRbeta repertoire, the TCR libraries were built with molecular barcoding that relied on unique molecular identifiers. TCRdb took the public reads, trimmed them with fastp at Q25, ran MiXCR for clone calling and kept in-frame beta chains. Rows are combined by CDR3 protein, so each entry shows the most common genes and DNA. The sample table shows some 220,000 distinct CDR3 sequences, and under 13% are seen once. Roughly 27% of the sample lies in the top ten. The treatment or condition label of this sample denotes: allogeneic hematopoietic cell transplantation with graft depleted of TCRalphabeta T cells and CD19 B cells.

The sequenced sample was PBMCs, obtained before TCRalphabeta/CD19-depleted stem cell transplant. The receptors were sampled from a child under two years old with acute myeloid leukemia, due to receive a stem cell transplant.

CDR3 region: CASSRTPDRANEQYF. The CDR3 DNA reads as TGTGCCAGCAGCCGAACCCCGGACAGGGCTAACGAGCAGTACTTC. This chain joins TRBV27 and TRBJ2-7; 8 positions match TRBD1. The CDR3 runs 15 residues. V was clipped by 6 bases and J by 5 bases; unmatched bases: 12. In germline, CDR1 is MNHEY, CDR2 SMNVEV (reference sequence).

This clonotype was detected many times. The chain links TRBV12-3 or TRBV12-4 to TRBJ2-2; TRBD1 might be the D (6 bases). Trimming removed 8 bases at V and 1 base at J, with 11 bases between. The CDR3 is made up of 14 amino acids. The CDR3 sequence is CASRDTLNTGELFF. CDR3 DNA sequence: TGTGCCAGCCGGGACACCTTGAACACCGGGGAGCTGTTTTTT.

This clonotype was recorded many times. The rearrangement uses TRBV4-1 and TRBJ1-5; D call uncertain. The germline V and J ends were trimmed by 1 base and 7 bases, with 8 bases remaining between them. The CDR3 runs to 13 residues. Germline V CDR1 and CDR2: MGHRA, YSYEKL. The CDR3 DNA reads TGCGCCAGCAGCCAAGGGGAACTGCAGCCCCAGCATTTT. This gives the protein CASSQGELQPQHF.

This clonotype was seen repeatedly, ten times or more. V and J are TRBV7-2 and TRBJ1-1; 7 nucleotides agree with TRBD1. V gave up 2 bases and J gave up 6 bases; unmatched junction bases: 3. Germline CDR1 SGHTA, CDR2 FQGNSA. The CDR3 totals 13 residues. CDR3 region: CASSLQGGPEAFF. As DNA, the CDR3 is TGTGCCAGCAGCTTACAGGGGGGCCCTGAAGCTTTCTTT.

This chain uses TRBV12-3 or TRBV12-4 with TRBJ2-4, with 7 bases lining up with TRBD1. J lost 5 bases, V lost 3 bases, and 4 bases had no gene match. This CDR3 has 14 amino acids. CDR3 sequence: CASSFTGVQNIQYF. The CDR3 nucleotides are TGTGCCAGCAGTTTCACAGGGGTGCAAAACATTCAGTACTTC.

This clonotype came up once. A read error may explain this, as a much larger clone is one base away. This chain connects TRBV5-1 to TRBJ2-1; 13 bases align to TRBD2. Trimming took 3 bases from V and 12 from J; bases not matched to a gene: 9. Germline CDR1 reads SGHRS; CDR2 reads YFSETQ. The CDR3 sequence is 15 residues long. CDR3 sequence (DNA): TGCGCCAGCAGCTCAGGACTAGCGGGAGTAGATGGGCAGTTCTTC. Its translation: CASSSGLAGVDGQFF.

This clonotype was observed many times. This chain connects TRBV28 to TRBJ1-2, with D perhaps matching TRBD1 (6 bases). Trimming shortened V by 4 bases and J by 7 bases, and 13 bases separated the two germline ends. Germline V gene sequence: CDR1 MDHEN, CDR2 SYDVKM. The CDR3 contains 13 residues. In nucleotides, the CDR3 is TGTGCCAGCAGTTCCTCCGACAGGCGTGGCTACACCTTC. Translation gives CASSSSDRRGYTF.

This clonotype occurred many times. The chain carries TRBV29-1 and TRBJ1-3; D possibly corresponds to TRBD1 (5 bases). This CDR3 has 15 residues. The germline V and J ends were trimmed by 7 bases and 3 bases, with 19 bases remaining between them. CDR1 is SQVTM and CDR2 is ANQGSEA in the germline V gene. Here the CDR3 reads CSARGRLSDGNTIYF. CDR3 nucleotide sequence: TGCAGCGCGAGGGGACGGCTATCGGATGGAAACACCATATATTTT. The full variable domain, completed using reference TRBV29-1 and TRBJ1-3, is SAVISQKPSRDICQRGTSLTIQCQVDSQVTMMFWYRQQPGQSLTLIATANQGSEATYESGFVIDKFPISRPNLTFSTLTVSNMSPEDSSIYLCSARGRLSDGNTIYFGEGSWLTVV.

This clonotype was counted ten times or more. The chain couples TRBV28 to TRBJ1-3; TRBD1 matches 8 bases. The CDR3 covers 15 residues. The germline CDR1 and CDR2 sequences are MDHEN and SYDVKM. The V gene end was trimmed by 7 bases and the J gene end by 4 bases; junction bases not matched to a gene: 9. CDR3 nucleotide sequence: TGTGCCAGCATCCCTAGGACAGGGTCCGGAAACACCATATATTTT. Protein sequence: CASIPRTGSGNTIYF.